The 22 T cell receptor beta chains below come from one sample, sequenced in a study of cytomegalovirus exposure and HLA in healthy donors. The PCR used 60 Vbeta and 13 Jbeta primers. Profiling relied on immunoSEQ multiplex PCR, and the TCRdb table lists in-frame clones only, not all of them. The sample holds about 130,000 clones, under 12% seen once. Material: PBMCs. Source of these receptors: a woman aged 18 to 35 in good health and CMV-seropositive.

Notes on this clone: Mismatch with germline at one junction end may stem from a read error. The chain couples TRBV29-1 to TRBJ1-5, with D possibly TRBD1 on 5 matching bases. The CDR3 has 12 residues. Per the germline V gene, CDR1 is SQVTM and CDR2 is ANQGSEA. CDR3 sequence reads: CSAAGPNRPQHF. Here the CDR3 DNA reads TGCAGCGCCGCAGGGCCCAATCGGCCCCAGCATTTT.

Here the CDR3 reads CASRSGGNQPQHF. CDR3 coding DNA: TGTGCCAGCAGATCAGGTGGCAATCAGCCCCAGCATTTT. The chain couples TRBV28 to TRBJ1-5; no definite D call. CDR3 length: 13 amino acids. V was trimmed by 6 bases and J by 2 bases, leaving 8 bases between them. Germline CDR1 is MDHEN and CDR2 is SYDVKM. The variable domain in full, with the rest retrieved from reference TRBV28 and TRBJ1-5, is DVKVTQSSRYLVKRTGEKVFLECVQDMDHENMFWYRQDPGLGLRLIYFSYDVKMKEKGDIPEGYSVSREKKERFSLILESASTNQTSMYLCASRSGGNQPQHFGDGTRLSIL.

This clone was counted between two and nine times. The chain couples TRBV7-8 to TRBJ1-5; D gene uncertain. V dropped 5 bases and J dropped 5 bases, with 16 bases sitting between them. The CDR3 loop spans 15 amino acids. Per germline, CDR1 SGHVS and CDR2 FQNEAQ. Written as DNA, the CDR3 is TGTGCCAGCAGCCCAGCGGCGGCAGCCCATCAGCCCCAGCATTTT. Amino acids: CASSPAAAAHQPQHF.

This clone was seen a few times. The chain uses TRBV28 and TRBJ2-7; D is unresolved. The CDR3 has 14 residues. CDR1 is MDHEN and CDR2 is SYDVKM in the germline V gene. The germline V and J ends were trimmed by 3 bases and 0 bases, with 9 bases remaining between them. The CDR3 nucleotides read TGTGCCAGCAGTTTGGCAGGAAGCTCCTACGAGCAGTACTTC. Its translation: CASSLAGSSYEQYF.

This clone has just a few counts. The gene calls are TRBV9 and TRBJ2-3; the D gene is possibly TRBD2 (6 bases). V dropped 3 bases and J dropped 4 bases, with 12 bases sitting between them. Germline loops: CDR1 SGDLS, CDR2 YYNGEE. The CDR3 covers 14 residues. DNA for the CDR3: TGTGCCAGCAGCGCACGACTAGGGGCAGATACGCAGTATTTT. The encoded protein is CASSARLGADTQYF.

The chain carries TRBV6-1 and TRBJ2-4, with a possible D match to TRBD1 (7 bases). This CDR3 has 14 residues. CDR1 is MNHNS, CDR2 SASEGT, per germline. V was shortened by 4 bases and J by 6 bases, with 13 bases between the two germline ends. In nucleotides, the CDR3 is TGTGCCAGCAGTGGGGCAGGGGGGAGAAACATTCAGTACTTC. It translates to CASSGAGGRNIQYF.

This clone was seen a handful of times. This rearrangement joins TRBV5-1 to TRBJ2-7; 9 nucleotides agree with TRBD1. CDR3 length: 15 residues. CDR1 and CDR2 (germline): SGHRS, YFSETQ. J gave up 1 base and V 4 bases, and 6 bases lay outside the gene matches. The CDR3 loop is CASSLTGTGSYEQYF. In nucleotides, the CDR3 is TGCGCCAGCAGCCTGACCGGGACAGGGTCCTACGAGCAGTACTTC.

This clone was detected only a few times. The chain carries TRBV6-5 and TRBJ2-1, with 7 bases that match TRBD1. Unmatched junction bases numbered 5, after V lost 2 bases and J lost 7 bases. The CDR3 sequence is 14 residues long. Germline assignment: CDR1 MNHEY and CDR2 SVGAGI. The CDR3 here is CASSYALTGNEQFF. In nucleotides, the CDR3 is TGTGCCAGCAGTTACGCGCTGACAGGGAATGAGCAGTTCTTC.

The sample holds a few counts of this clone. V and J are TRBV28 and TRBJ1-2, with TRBD1 identical over 10 bases. The junction had 9 bases not matched to a gene; V was cut back by 10 bases and J by 4 bases. The CDR3 consists of 14 residues. CDR1 MDHEN and CDR2 SYDVKM come from the germline V gene. The CDR3 DNA follows: TGTGCCACACCCTCGGGACAGGGGATCTATGGCTACACCTTC. Encoded protein: CATPSGQGIYGYTF.

The chain employs TRBV6-5 and TRBJ1-2; tentatively, D is TRBD1 (6 bases). Trimming removed 9 bases at V and 2 bases at J, with 10 bases between. Per the germline V gene, CDR1 is MNHEY and CDR2 is SVGAGI. The CDR3 is made up of 12 amino acids. In nucleotides, the CDR3 is TGTGCCAGTTCAGGGGACAACTATGGCTACACCTTC. This encodes CASSGDNYGYTF.

Here the CDR3 reads CSVQPSETAQYF. CDR3 DNA: TGCAGCGTACAGCCGTCAGAGACGGCCCAGTACTTC. The V and J genes are TRBV29-1 and TRBJ2-5; D not resolved. Trimming took off 6 bases at V and 9 bases at J, with 17 bases between the two ends. CDR1 and CDR2 (germline): SQVTM, ANQGSEA. This CDR3 spans 12 amino acids.

The chain links TRBV30 to TRBJ1-3; D not certain. Per the germline V gene, CDR1 is GTSNPN and CDR2 is SVGIG (reference sequence). V lost 5 bases and J 1 base, leaving 6 bases between the germline ends. The length of the CDR3 is 12 residues. The CDR3 protein is CAWDKSGNTIYF. CDR3 nucleotide sequence: TGTGCCTGGGACAAGTCTGGAAACACCATATATTTT.

The V and J genes are TRBV19 and TRBJ1-5, with TRBD1 identical over 7 bases. There are 15 residues in the CDR3. Germline CDR1 and CDR2: LNHDA and SQIVND (reference sequence). Germline trimming cut 4 bases from V and 3 bases from J; bases unmatched to any gene: 6. CDR3 protein: CASSTLGQSNQPQHF. In DNA, the CDR3 is TGTGCCAGTAGTACCCTGGGACAGTCCAATCAGCCCCAGCATTTT.

The V and J genes are TRBV28 and TRBJ2-5, with 11 bases aligning to TRBD2. The germline gives CDR1 MDHEN, CDR2 SYDVKM. The CDR3 is made up of 14 amino acids. V was clipped by 7 bases and J by 4 bases; unmatched bases: 5. The CDR3 DNA follows: TGTGCCAGCACCCCTAGCGGGAGGCTAGAGACCCAGTACTTC. Translated: CASTPSGRLETQYF.

The chain has TRBV2 and TRBJ2-3, with D maybe TRBD1 (6 bases). Germline loops: CDR1 SNHLY, CDR2 FYNNEI. The CDR3 extends over 14 amino acids. The V and J ends lost 1 base and 5 bases respectively, with 10 bases between them. As DNA, the CDR3 is TGTGCCAGCAGTGAAGGGCAGGGGAAAGATACGCAGTATTTT. Translating gives CASSEGQGKDTQYF.

There are a few counts of this clone. The V and J genes are TRBV7-9 and TRBJ1-3; 8 bases map to TRBD1. CDR1 is SEHNR, CDR2 FQNEAQ, per germline (reference sequence). V shed 4 bases, J shed 4 bases, and the junction held 12 bases outside the gene matches. The CDR3 is 17 residues long. The CDR3 bases are TGTGCCAGCAGCTCGACCGGGACAGGACGGTCGGGAAACACCATATATTTT. As protein: CASSSTGTGRSGNTIYF.

This clone was counted between two and nine times. J is TRBJ1-3 and V is TRBV4-1; D remains unclear. The V and J ends lost 0 bases and 7 bases respectively, with 10 bases between them. Germline CDR1 MGHRA, CDR2 YSYEKL. This CDR3 is built from 14 residues. CDR3 DNA: TGCGCCAGCAGCCAAGATGCGCGGAAGAACACCATATATTTT. Translation: CASSQDARKNTIYF.

The CDR3, as DNA: TGTGCCAGCAGTGTAGGGGGAGTATTCTACGAGCAGTACTTC. Translating it yields CASSVGGVFYEQYF. J is TRBJ2-7 and V is TRBV6-1, with D maybe TRBD1 (6 bases). The CDR3 runs 14 residues. CDR1 MNHNS and CDR2 SASEGT come from the germline V gene. Trimming removed 4 bases from V and 3 bases from J, with 13 bases in between.

The J gene is TRBJ1-1, the V gene TRBV25-1; D might be TRBD1 (5 bases). The CDR3 has 14 amino acids. In germline, CDR1 is MGHDK, CDR2 SYGVNS. Trimming left V 8 bases short and J 0 bases short, with 13 bases between. CDR3 bases: TGTGCCAGCGGAGGGCGGGGCATGAACACTGAAGCTTTCTTT. Its protein product is CASGGRGMNTEAFF.

This chain uses TRBV4-1 with TRBJ1-1; D may be TRBD1 (5 bases). Trimming removed 1 base from V and 4 bases from J, with 7 bases in between. In germline, CDR1 is MGHRA, CDR2 YSYEKL. The CDR3 totals 13 residues. This chain's CDR3 is CASSQVGGTEAFF. The CDR3, as DNA: TGCGCCAGCAGCCAAGTGGGGGGCACTGAAGCTTTCTTT.

This chain links TRBV6-5 with TRBJ2-7, with D uncertain. The CDR3 spans 14 residues. Deletions cut 2 bases from V and 0 bases from J, with 8 bases between. Germline-derived CDR1 and CDR2 are MNHEY and SVGAGI. The CDR3 loop is CASSYEQYSYEQYF. For the CDR3, the DNA is TGTGCCAGCAGTTACGAACAGTACTCCTACGAGCAGTACTTC.

This rearrangement joins TRBV6-5 to TRBJ2-7; 15 bases fit TRBD2. After removal of 11 bases from V and 7 bases from J, the junction contained 9 bases not matched to a gene. CDR3 length: 14 amino acids. Germline V gene data show CDR1 as MNHEY and CDR2 as SVGAGI. CDR3 amino acids: CASGGLAGGYEQYF. The CDR3 nucleotides read TGTGCCTCGGGGGGACTAGCGGGAGGTTATGAGCAGTACTTC.